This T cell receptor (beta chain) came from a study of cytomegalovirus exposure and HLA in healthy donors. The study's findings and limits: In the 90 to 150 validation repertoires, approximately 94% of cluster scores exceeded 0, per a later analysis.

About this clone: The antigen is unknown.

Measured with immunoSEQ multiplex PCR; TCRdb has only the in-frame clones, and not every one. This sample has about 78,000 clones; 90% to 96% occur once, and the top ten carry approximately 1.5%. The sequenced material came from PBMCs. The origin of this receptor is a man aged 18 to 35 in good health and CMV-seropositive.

CDR3 bases: TGCGCCAGCAGCTTGACAGGGGGCCCGACAGATACGCAGTATTTT. Residues: CASSLTGGPTDTQYF. This sequence joins TRBV5-1 and TRBJ2-3; 9 bases are a match to TRBD1. V trimming: 1 base; J trimming: 3 bases; junction bases outside the gene matches: 3. CDR3 length: 15 residues. Germline V lookup: CDR1 SGHRS, CDR2 YFSETQ.